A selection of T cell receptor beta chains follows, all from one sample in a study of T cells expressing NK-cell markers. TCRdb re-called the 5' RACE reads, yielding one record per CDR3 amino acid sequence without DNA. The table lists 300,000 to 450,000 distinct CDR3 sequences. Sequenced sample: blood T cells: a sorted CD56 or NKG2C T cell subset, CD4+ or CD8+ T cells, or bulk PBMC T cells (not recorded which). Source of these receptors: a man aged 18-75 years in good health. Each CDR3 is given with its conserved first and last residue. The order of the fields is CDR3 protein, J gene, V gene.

CDR3aa: CASSQSSPAQAFF; j_gene: TRBJ1-1; v_gene: TRBV3-1
CDR3aa: CASSPTSRTGVGGYTF; j_gene: TRBJ1-2; v_gene: TRBV12-3/TRBV12-4
CDR3aa: CASSLADGTNNSPLHF; j_gene: TRBJ1-6; v_gene: TRBV7-2
CDR3aa: CATSRDGTEAFF; j_gene: TRBJ1-1; v_gene: TRBV15
CDR3aa: CASSLGGGSVTDTQYF; j_gene: TRBJ2-3; v_gene: TRBV5-5
CDR3aa: CASSPGLAGGNYNEQFF; j_gene: TRBJ2-1; v_gene: TRBV3-1
CDR3aa: CASSPIPGQGIRSGNTIYF; j_gene: TRBJ1-3; v_gene: TRBV18
CDR3aa: CASRRQGVKTEAFF; j_gene: TRBJ1-1; v_gene: TRBV12-3/TRBV12-4
CDR3aa: CASSLRPSGGTQGDTQYF; j_gene: TRBJ2-3; v_gene: TRBV7-3
CDR3aa: CASSQTLGAVGYDSGELFF; j_gene: TRBJ2-2; v_gene: TRBV4-1
CDR3aa: CASSYSMGRDYGYTF; j_gene: TRBJ1-2; v_gene: TRBV6-2/TRBV6-3
CDR3aa: CSATRGGEAFF; j_gene: TRBJ1-1; v_gene: TRBV20-1
CDR3aa: CASSQDGRGYNEQFF; j_gene: TRBJ2-1; v_gene: TRBV4-1
CDR3aa: CSVAVSWGYGYTF; j_gene: TRBJ1-2; v_gene: TRBV29-1
CDR3aa: CSVERGVGTDTQYF; j_gene: TRBJ2-3; v_gene: TRBV29-1
CDR3aa: CSAGDRGSRGYTF; j_gene: TRBJ1-2; v_gene: TRBV20-1
CDR3aa: CASSLKTRTDDYEQYF; j_gene: TRBJ2-7; v_gene: TRBV5-5
CDR3aa: CASSPRQGAGTGELFF; j_gene: TRBJ2-2; v_gene: TRBV18
CDR3aa: CASGLGQVEGADTQYF; j_gene: TRBJ2-3; v_gene: TRBV12-5
CDR3aa: CASKFRESYEQYF; j_gene: TRBJ2-7; v_gene: TRBV2
CDR3aa: CASSLGSGDGDTQYF; j_gene: TRBJ2-3; v_gene: TRBV5-1
CDR3aa: CASKRTAGSGANVLTF; j_gene: TRBJ2-6; v_gene: TRBV2
CDR3aa: CASSSPSQGLPYYTF; j_gene: TRBJ1-2; v_gene: TRBV6-5
CDR3aa: CASSQQGDLPYEQYF; j_gene: TRBJ2-7; v_gene: TRBV27
CDR3aa: CASVRNPNTGELFF; j_gene: TRBJ2-2; v_gene: TRBV10-2
CDR3aa: CASSPPPIDTQYF; j_gene: TRBJ2-3; v_gene: TRBV23-1
CDR3aa: CASRGSRGWPDTQYF; j_gene: TRBJ2-3; v_gene: TRBV5-1
CDR3aa: CASSPLGRVSKERGFGYTF; j_gene: TRBJ1-2; v_gene: TRBV18
CDR3aa: CASSQGFNTQYF; j_gene: TRBJ2-3; v_gene: TRBV3-1
CDR3aa: CASSTSPPGEQFF; j_gene: TRBJ2-1; v_gene: TRBV28
CDR3aa: CASSLASGGGMSYEQYF; j_gene: TRBJ2-7; v_gene: TRBV11-2
CDR3aa: CASSLSNTPNSPLHF; j_gene: TRBJ1-6; v_gene: TRBV11-2
CDR3aa: CAWTPGRYNSPLHF; j_gene: TRBJ1-6; v_gene: TRBV30
CDR3aa: CASSSAGLAFFTGELFF; j_gene: TRBJ2-2; v_gene: TRBV7-9
CDR3aa: CASSLDRAFNQPQHF; j_gene: TRBJ1-5; v_gene: TRBV7-2
CDR3aa: CASIPTITRGGELFF; j_gene: TRBJ2-2; v_gene: TRBV6-1
CDR3aa: CASSHPTGGRNTEAFF; j_gene: TRBJ1-1; v_gene: TRBV4-2
CDR3aa: CASTTLGGSHGYTF; j_gene: TRBJ1-2; v_gene: TRBV7-2
CDR3aa: CSAFRTSQETQYF; j_gene: TRBJ2-5; v_gene: TRBV20-1
CDR3aa: CASSSPAKFQSPLHF; j_gene: TRBJ1-6; v_gene: TRBV28
CDR3aa: CSVPSGFLNTEAFF; j_gene: TRBJ1-1; v_gene: TRBV29-1